What follows is one T cell receptor (beta chain) and its context. In the study's own analysis: Amplifying reference gene primers gave estimates of nucleated cell counts. TCRdb's copy holds only in-frame clones and misses some; the assay was immunoSEQ multiplex PCR. The V and J calls and clone size are taken from that table; D and trimming were inferred from the DNA. Found here are roughly 50,000 clones, 90% of them singletons; the top ten hold 4.5% to 5.5%. The data derive from a study of blood T cell repertoires in COVID-19. The CDR3 is 15 amino acids. Trimming cost V 6 bases and J 3 bases, with 16 bases left between them. Germline V gene data show CDR1 as ENHRY and CDR2 as SYGVKD.

The TCR was taken from a man between 65 and 80 years old with acute or convalescent COVID-19. The sample consisted of peripheral blood. The chain is built from TRBV10-3 and TRBJ2-3; tentative D call: TRBD1 (7 bases). The CDR3 region is CAISPGGLKTDTQYF. The CDR3 region has the DNA TGTGCCATCAGCCCAGGGGGACTCAAAACAGATACGCAGTATTTT.